The 25 T cell receptor beta chains given below trace back to one sample, sequenced in a study of early T cells in non-severe SARS-CoV-2 infection. TCRdb re-called the 5' RACE reads through MiXCR, storing one row per CDR3 protein. Of roughly 62,000 distinct CDR3 sequences listed, about 8.4% are singletons. The sequencing input was whole blood. All receptors derive from an adult who was a healthcare worker with PCR-confirmed SARS-CoV-2 infection or an uninfected control (not recorded which).

The chain is built from TRBV28 and TRBJ2-1; 9 nucleotides line up with TRBD2. The J segment lost 7 bases and the V segment lost 7 bases, leaving 5 bases of the junction unmatched. Germline assignment: CDR1 MDHEN and CDR2 SYDVKM. The CDR3 has 13 residues. The CDR3 DNA reads as TGTGCCAGCACGCGGGAGGGCCGGAATGAGCAGTTCTTC. As protein: CASTREGRNEQFF.

This clonotype has only a few counts. The chain has TRBV3-1 and TRBJ2-1; D is possibly TRBD1 (6 bases). Germline-derived CDR1 and CDR2 are LGHDT and YNNKEL (reference sequence). This CDR3 is 14 amino acids long. The ends were cut back, 4 bases at V and 5 bases at J, with 12 bases in the middle. Written as DNA, the CDR3 is TGTGCCAGCAGCCCACCCACAGGGAACAATGAGCAGTTCTTC. Encoded protein: CASSPPTGNNEQFF.

CDR3 DNA: TGTGCCAGCAGCTCCCTAGCGGGTAGCACAGATACGCAGTATTTT. It translates to CASSSLAGSTDTQYF. The chain joins TRBV7-2 to TRBJ2-3; 8 bases match TRBD2. From germline, CDR1 is SGHTA and CDR2 FQGNSA. CDR3 length equals 15 residues. V lost 4 bases and J lost 0; bases outside the gene matches: 3.

This clonotype occurred many times. This chain joins TRBV12-3 or TRBV12-4 and TRBJ2-3, with 12 positions matching TRBD2. The CDR3 runs to 20 residues. V lost 3 bases to trimming and J lost 0 bases; unmatched junction nucleotides: 13. The CDR3 reads CASSFNPVRGLAGSTDTQYF. The CDR3 coding sequence is TGTGCCAGCAGTTTCAATCCAGTCCGAGGACTAGCGGGAAGCACAGATACGCAGTATTTT.

The rearrangement uses TRBV10-3 and TRBJ1-1, with TRBD1 matching over 9 bases. Germline lookup yields CDR1 ENHRY and CDR2 SYGVKD. The length of the CDR3 is 14 residues. V was pared by 5 bases and J by 6 bases, with 7 bases of the junction left unmatched. The CDR3 sequence is CAISPQGAGSEAFF. The DNA of the CDR3 is TGTGCCATCAGTCCACAGGGGGCAGGGTCTGAAGCTTTCTTT.

The V call is TRBV7-9, the J call TRBJ2-7, with D possibly called TRBD1 or TRBD2 (5 bases each). The CDR3 is 14 amino acids. Germline CDR1 SEHNR, CDR2 FQNEAQ (reference sequence). The V end was cut by 3 bases, the J end by 6 bases, with 15 bases between. CDR3 DNA: TGTGCCAGCAGCTTTGAGACACGGGGCGGCGAGCAGTACTTC. This translates into CASSFETRGGEQYF. Full variable domain (missing parts from reference TRBV7-9 and TRBJ2-7): DTGVSQNPRHKITKRGQNVTFRCDPISEHNRLYWYRQTLGQGPEFLTYFQNEAQLEKSRLLSDRFSAERPKGSFSTLEIQRTEQGDSAMYLCASSFETRGGEQYFGPGTRLTVT.

This clonotype was found many times. The chain joins TRBV25-1 to TRBJ2-2; 10 nucleotides match TRBD2. The CDR3 totals 15 residues. Germline CDR1 and CDR2: MGHDK and SYGVNS. J was trimmed by 7 bases and V by 4 bases; bases with no gene match: 6. As DNA, the CDR3 is TGTGCCAGCAGTGCTAGCGGGAGAAGGGTCGGGGAGCTGTTTTTT. It codes for CASSASGRRVGELFF.

This clonotype was seen repeatedly, ten times or more. CDR3 nucleotide sequence: TGTGCCAGCAGTGACTCGGACACCGGGGAGCTGTTTTTT. This gives the protein CASSDSDTGELFF. The gene calls are TRBV6-4 and TRBJ2-2, with D unresolved. Germline V CDR1 and CDR2: MRHNA, SNTAGT. Trimming cost V 0 bases and J 3 bases, with 2 bases left between them. The CDR3 covers 13 residues.

Only a few counts were recorded for this clonotype. V is TRBV9 and J is TRBJ2-2; 11 bases match TRBD2. This CDR3 region has 15 residues. Unmatched junction bases numbered 3, after V lost 2 bases and J lost 6 bases. Germline loops: CDR1 SGDLS, CDR2 YYNGEE. As DNA, the CDR3 is TGTGCCAGCAGCGTCCAGGGACTAGCGGCCGGGGAGCTGTTTTTT. It translates to CASSVQGLAAGELFF. The whole variable domain, remainder taken from reference TRBV9 and TRBJ2-2, is DSGVTQTPKHLITATGQRVTLRCSPRSGDLSVYWYQQSLDQGLQFLIQYYNGEERAKGNILERFSAQQFPDLHSELNLSSLELGDSALYFCASSVQGLAAGELFFGEGSRLTVL.

This clonotype was detected a few times. This CDR3 reads CASGQETEAFF. The CDR3 nucleotides are TGTGCCAGTGGACAGGAAACTGAAGCTTTCTTT. This chain connects TRBV28 to TRBJ1-1, with 7 bases lining up with TRBD1. V trimming: 9 bases; J trimming: 5 bases; junction bases outside the gene matches: 3. CDR1 is MDHEN, CDR2 SYDVKM, per germline. This CDR3 has 11 amino acids. The complete variable domain, with remaining parts taken from reference TRBV28 and TRBJ1-1, reads DVKVTQSSRYLVKRTGEKVFLECVQDMDHENMFWYRQDPGLGLRLIYFSYDVKMKEKGDIPEGYSVSREKKERFSLILESASTNQTSMYLCASGQETEAFFGQGTRLTVV.

The chain is built from TRBV19 and TRBJ2-3, with a weak D call TRBD2 (5 bases). This CDR3 comprises 12 residues. Looked up from germline, CDR1 is LNHDA and CDR2 is SQIVND (reference sequence). V lost 5 bases and J lost 6, with 9 bases in between. The CDR3 reads CASSGAGDTQYF. The CDR3 region has the DNA TGTGCCAGTAGTGGTGCGGGTGATACGCAGTATTTT.

This clonotype came up many times. J is TRBJ2-3 and V is TRBV18; TRBD2 is a possible D gene (5 bases). The germline V and J ends were trimmed by 5 bases and 2 bases, with 17 bases remaining between them. Germline lookup yields CDR1 KGHSH and CDR2 LQKENI. This CDR3 is built from 16 residues. In DNA form, the CDR3 reads TGTGCCAGCTCAAACAGTCTAGCAAAACCCACAGATACGCAGTATTTT. This encodes CASSNSLAKPTDTQYF.

This clonotype has ten or more counts. CDR3 region: CASSLGRTFGETQYF. In nucleotides, the CDR3 is TGTGCCAGCAGCTTGGGCCGGACTTTCGGAGAGACCCAGTACTTC. The chain recombines TRBV11-3 with TRBJ2-5; D is perhaps TRBD2 (5 bases). V lost 3 bases and J lost 4, with 15 bases in between. The germline CDR1 and CDR2 sequences are SGHNT and YENEEA. The CDR3 has 15 residues. The whole variable domain, filled in from reference TRBV11-3 and TRBJ2-5, reads EAGVVQSPRYKIIEKKQPVAFWCNPISGHNTLYWYLQNLGQGPELLIRYENEEAVDDSQLPKDRFSAERLKGVDSTLKIQPAELGDSAVYLCASSLGRTFGETQYFGPGTRLLVL.

This clonotype has more than one count but fewer than ten. The chain uses TRBV5-4 and TRBJ2-3, with 9 bases identical to TRBD2. After removal of 4 bases from V and 4 bases from J, the junction contained 13 bases not matched to a gene. Germline V CDR1 and CDR2: SGHNT, YYREEE (reference sequence). The CDR3 loop spans 17 amino acids. CDR3 sequence: CASSGGLAQELADTQYF. The CDR3 DNA follows: TGTGCCAGCAGCGGGGGACTAGCTCAGGAGCTCGCAGATACGCAGTATTTT.

This clonotype was found a few times. The chain uses TRBV28 and TRBJ1-1, with 7 bases lining up with TRBD1. With V trimmed by 2 bases and J by 4 bases, 10 bases remained unmatched. In germline, CDR1 is MDHEN, CDR2 SYDVKM. This CDR3 has 16 residues. In DNA form, the CDR3 reads TGTGCCAGCAGTTTAACGGCAGGGGGATCTGGCACTGAAGCTTTCTTT. It encodes CASSLTAGGSGTEAFF.

The sample holds many counts of this clonotype. This chain connects TRBV7-9 to TRBJ2-1; 12 nucleotides line up with TRBD2. V lost 5 bases to trimming and J lost 0 bases; unmatched junction nucleotides: 11. From germline, CDR1 is SEHNR and CDR2 FQNEAQ (reference sequence). This CDR3 has 19 amino acids. The CDR3 DNA reads as TGTGCCAGCAGCCCAGGACTAGCGGGACGCTCGAGCTCCTACAATGAGCAGTTCTTC. Protein sequence: CASSPGLAGRSSSYNEQFF. Full variable domain (outside the CDR3, taken from reference TRBV7-9 and TRBJ2-1): DTGVSQNPRHKITKRGQNVTFRCDPISEHNRLYWYRQTLGQGPEFLTYFQNEAQLEKSRLLSDRFSAERPKGSFSTLEIQRTEQGDSAMYLCASSPGLAGRSSSYNEQFFGPGTRLTVL.

This sequence joins TRBV30 and TRBJ2-3; D perhaps matches TRBD2 (6 bases). The CDR3 sequence is 14 residues long. V was clipped by 4 bases and J by 0 bases, with 11 bases between them. Germline V gene lookup returns CDR1 GTSNPN and CDR2 SVGIG (reference sequence). DNA for the CDR3: TGTGCCTGGAAACCAGCGGGTAGCACAGATACGCAGTATTTT. Translating it yields CAWKPAGSTDTQYF.

This clonotype was observed a few times. V gene TRBV18 combines with J gene TRBJ2-7, with TRBD1 identical over 9 bases. The V and J ends lost 3 bases and 3 bases, in that order; junction bases with no gene match: 3. Germline values: CDR1 KGHSH, CDR2 LQKENI. The CDR3 totals 14 residues. CDR3 sequence (DNA): TGTGCCAGCTCACCGGGGACAGGGCACTACGAGCAGTACTTC. Amino acids: CASSPGTGHYEQYF.

This rearrangement joins TRBV10-2 to TRBJ2-1; D gene ambiguous. The germline V gene has CDR1 WSHSY and CDR2 SAAADI. The CDR3 runs 15 residues. V was shortened by 5 bases and J by 4 bases, with 15 bases between the two germline ends. The CDR3 nucleotides read TGCGCCAGCAGTAAACCCCTATCCTCATACAATGAGCAGTTCTTC. This codes for CASSKPLSSYNEQFF.

This chain joins TRBV5-1 and TRBJ2-1, with TRBD2 identical over 11 bases. This CDR3 spans 15 amino acids. Unmatched junction bases numbered 9, after V lost 3 bases and J lost 10 bases. Germline-derived CDR1 and CDR2 are SGHRS and YFSETQ. DNA of the CDR3: TGCGCCAGCAGCTCCCCGGGACTAGCGGCGAGAGAGCAGTTCTTC. It is translated as CASSSPGLAAREQFF.

This clonotype was seen only a few times. V gene TRBV18 combines with J gene TRBJ1-1; D is perhaps TRBD1 (5 bases). Deletions cut 3 bases from V and 4 bases from J, with 21 bases between. The CDR3 runs 17 residues. The germline CDR1 and CDR2 sequences are KGHSH and LQKENI. The CDR3 here is CASSPRLTRGLGTEAFF. The CDR3 DNA reads TGTGCCAGCTCACCGCGACTCACCCGGGGACTGGGCACTGAAGCTTTCTTT.

By its share, this clonotype is medium-sized (0.01 to 0.1%). This chain uses TRBV3-1 with TRBJ2-7; 11 bases are a match to TRBD2. CDR1 is LGHDT and CDR2 is YNNKEL in the germline V gene (reference sequence). Germline trimming cut 4 bases from V and 6 bases from J; bases unmatched to any gene: 14. The CDR3 runs 17 residues. CDR3 coding DNA: TGTGCCAGCAGCCCCTCCTGGACTAGCGGGTCCCGAGCCGAGCAGTACTTC. This gives the protein CASSPSWTSGSRAEQYF.

This clonotype has just a few counts. V and J are TRBV29-1 and TRBJ2-5; D remains unclear. V was clipped by 2 bases and J by 1 base, with 8 bases between them. The CDR3 has 13 residues. Germline V lookup: CDR1 SQVTM, CDR2 ANQGSEA. Here the CDR3 DNA reads TGCAGCGTTGAATTGGATAGCCAAGAGACCCAGTACTTC. Its protein is CSVELDSQETQYF.

This clonotype was detected only a few times. The chain employs TRBV3-1 and TRBJ1-1, with unresolved D. The germline gives CDR1 LGHDT, CDR2 YNNKEL (reference sequence). CDR3 length: 12 residues. The ends were cut back, 8 bases at V and 1 base at J, with 8 bases in the middle. The CDR3 region is CASRWGNTEAFF. In DNA, the CDR3 is TGTGCCAGCCGTTGGGGGAACACTGAAGCTTTCTTT.

The chain employs TRBV3-1 and TRBJ2-5, with 7 bases aligning to TRBD2. This CDR3 is 15 amino acids long. CDR1 and CDR2 from the germline V gene are LGHDT and YNNKEL (reference sequence). Trimming at V came to 4 bases and at J to 7 bases, leaving 12 bases not matched to a gene. CDR3 sequence: CASSLRTSHGGTQYF. The CDR3 DNA follows: TGTGCCAGCAGCCTACGGACTAGTCATGGTGGGACCCAGTACTTC.